This passage covers 17 T cell receptor beta chains from one sample sequenced in a study of graft-versus-host responses after intestinal transplantation. Grafts had their tissue processed, releasing intraepithelial and lamina propria lymphocytes. Assay: immunoSEQ multiplex PCR; the TCRdb copy retains only in-frame clones and omits some. The table includes about 23,000 clones, about 80% detected once. Sequenced here: ileum tissue, sampled 12 days after intestinal transplant. The origin of the receptors is a human patient who received an intestinal transplant, so some T cells may come from the graft donor.

V gene TRBV7-9 combines with J gene TRBJ2-7; 10 nucleotides align to TRBD2. Germline-derived CDR1 and CDR2 are SEHNR and FQNEAQ (reference sequence). CDR3 length equals 17 residues. The trim removed 5 bases at V and 1 base at J, leaving 11 bases unmatched. The DNA for the CDR3 is TGTGCCAGCAGCCCATCCGTAGCGGGAGGCCTGTCCTACGAGCAGTACTTC. Translation: CASSPSVAGGLSYEQYF.

This chain links TRBV7-2 with TRBJ2-5; the D is unclear. The germline V gene has CDR1 SGHTA and CDR2 FQGNSA. V was shortened by 3 bases and J by 2 bases, with 7 bases between the two germline ends. The CDR3 contains 13 residues. CDR3 loop: CASSFHFQETQYF. The CDR3 DNA reads as TGTGCCAGCAGCTTTCACTTTCAAGAGACCCAGTACTTC.

The chain has TRBV19 and TRBJ1-3; TRBD1 aligns across 7 bases. Losses at the gene ends were 6 bases for V and 2 bases for J; bases not matched to a gene: 7. This CDR3 has 15 amino acids. Germline values: CDR1 LNHDA, CDR2 SQIVND (reference sequence). CDR3: CASRLQGLPGNTIYF. The DNA of the CDR3 is TGTGCCAGTAGGCTACAGGGGCTCCCTGGAAACACCATATATTTT.

The chain carries TRBV30 and TRBJ1-6, with 7 bases fitting TRBD1. Trimming took 3 bases from V and 7 from J; bases not matched to a gene: 18. Germline V gene data show CDR1 as GTSNPN and CDR2 as SVGIG (reference sequence). The CDR3 totals 18 residues. CDR3 nucleotide sequence: TGTGCCTGGAGCTCACCCCCCCACCGACAGGGATTCAATTCACCCCTCCACTTT. Protein: CAWSSPPHRQGFNSPLHF.

CDR3 in amino acids: CASSARGAMTEAFF. In DNA, the CDR3 is TGTGCCAGCAGCGCCAGGGGGGCGATGACTGAAGCTTTCTTT. The genes are TRBV11-3 and TRBJ1-1; 7 nucleotides match TRBD1. Per germline, CDR1 SGHNT and CDR2 YENEEA. The CDR3 sequence is 14 residues long. V was pared by 5 bases and J by 5 bases, with 8 bases of the junction left unmatched.

The rearrangement uses TRBV2 and TRBJ2-5; 11 bases match TRBD2. V trimming: 4 bases; J trimming: 7 bases; junction bases outside the gene matches: 8. The CDR3 is made up of 15 amino acids. Germline-derived CDR1 and CDR2 are SNHLY and FYNNEI. The CDR3 bases are TGTGCCAGCAGTGGGGTGGGAGGACTAGCGGGGACCCAGTACTTC. Its translation: CASSGVGGLAGTQYF.

In its sample, this clone was seen a few times. The gene calls are TRBV7-6 and TRBJ1-5, with 7 bases that match TRBD1. V lost 6 bases and J lost 3; bases outside the gene matches: 11. The CDR3 sequence is 16 residues long. Germline V gene sequence: CDR1 SGHVS, CDR2 FNYEAQ. The CDR3 region has the DNA TGTGCCAGCAGTCCAGCGACAGGGCGGGCCAATCAGCCCCAGCATTTT. Protein: CASSPATGRANQPQHF. Complete variable domain (other parts from reference TRBV7-6 and TRBJ1-5): GAGVSQSPRYKVTKRGQDVALRCDPISGHVSLYWYRQALGQGPEFLTYFNYEAQQDKSGLPNDRFSAERPEGSISTLTIQRTEQRDSAMYRCASSPATGRANQPQHFGDGTRLSIL.

This sequence joins TRBV7-2 and TRBJ2-1, with TRBD2 matching 12 bases. The J segment lost 6 bases and the V segment lost 0 bases, leaving 3 bases of the junction unmatched. Germline V gene data show CDR1 as SGHTA and CDR2 as FQGNSA. CDR3 length equals 16 residues. CDR3 loop: CASSLALAGGINEQFF. CDR3 nucleotides: TGTGCCAGCAGCTTAGCGCTAGCGGGAGGGATCAATGAGCAGTTCTTC.

This rearrangement joins TRBV7-3 to TRBJ1-6; the D gene is possibly TRBD1 (5 bases). Per germline, CDR1 SGHTA and CDR2 FQGTGA. The ends were cut back, 0 bases at V and 7 bases at J, with 16 bases in the middle. CDR3 length equals 17 residues. CDR3: CASSLTGTPPGNSPLHF. For the CDR3, the DNA is TGTGCCAGCAGCTTAACTGGGACTCCCCCAGGCAATTCACCCCTCCACTTT.

This chain uses TRBV13 with TRBJ1-6; no firm D call. CDR1 is PRHDT, CDR2 FYEKMQ, per germline (reference sequence). The CDR3 spans 16 residues. V was shortened by 0 bases and J by 7 bases, with 13 bases between the two germline ends. CDR3 sequence (DNA): TGTGCCAGCAGCTTAGGGACCCAGACACGAAATTCACCCCTCCACTTT. This sequence encodes CASSLGTQTRNSPLHF.

This clone was counted between two and nine times. The rearrangement links TRBV2 to TRBJ2-1, with D tentatively TRBD2 (6 bases). V shed 9 bases and J shed 9 bases, with 15 bases lying between them. This CDR3 has 12 amino acids. In germline, CDR1 is SNHLY, CDR2 FYNNEI. The CDR3 reads CASRDFHSEQFF. The CDR3, as DNA: TGTGCCAGTCGGGACTTTCACAGTGAGCAGTTCTTC.

This clone has just one count. V gene TRBV7-8 combines with J gene TRBJ1-2, with D hard to call. V was pared by 1 base and J by 1 base, with 7 bases between. The germline V gene encodes CDR1 SGHVS and CDR2 FQNEAQ. The CDR3 contains 14 residues. CDR3 protein: CASSLVGSNYGYTF. CDR3 DNA sequence: TGTGCCAGCAGCTTAGTTGGCAGTAACTATGGCTACACCTTC.

This chain connects TRBV6-5 to TRBJ2-7; tentative D call: TRBD1 (5 bases). This CDR3 is built from 13 residues. CDR1 and CDR2 (germline): MNHEY, SVGAGI. V was clipped by 5 bases and J by 6 bases, with 14 bases between them. CDR3 protein: CASSVGQLAEQYF. In DNA form, the CDR3 reads TGTGCCAGCAGTGTCGGACAACTGGCCGAGCAGTACTTC.

CDR3 bases: TGTGCCAGCAGTGAACTTTCGGGGGGGGCCTCAGATACGCAGTATTTT. Its translation is CASSELSGGASDTQYF. V is TRBV6-1 and J is TRBJ2-3; 8 bases map to TRBD2. Germline assignment: CDR1 MNHNS and CDR2 SASEGT. The CDR3 has 16 amino acids. Trimming took 2 bases from V and 4 from J; bases not matched to a gene: 8.

Comment on this clone: The junction differs from germline at one of its ends, possibly a read error. V and J are TRBV5-8 and TRBJ2-7, with TRBD1 matching over 9 bases. Germline CDR1 reads SGHTS; CDR2 reads YDEGEE. The CDR3 totals 15 residues. This chain's CDR3 is CASSQQTTGGHEQYF. Written as DNA, the CDR3 is TGCGCCAGCAGCCAACAAACAACAGGGGGCCACGAGCAGTACTTC.

This clone has only a few counts. The V and J genes are TRBV18 and TRBJ2-7; the D gene is possibly TRBD2 (6 bases). Between the trimmed V and J ends, which lost 0 bases and 5 bases, there was a span of 11 bases. In germline, CDR1 is KGHSH, CDR2 LQKENI. The CDR3 has 14 residues. For the CDR3, the DNA is TGTGCCAGCTCACCACCGGGGGGTGGGAACGAGCAGTACTTC. Translation: CASSPPGGGNEQYF.

The V call is TRBV25-1, the J call TRBJ1-1; D may be TRBD1 (5 bases). CDR3 size: 13 residues. Trimming took off 6 bases at V and 5 bases at J, with 13 bases between the two ends. Looked up from germline, CDR1 is MGHDK and CDR2 is SYGVNS. The CDR3 DNA reads as TGTGCCAGCAGAAGGGGTTTTGGAACTGAAGCTTTCTTT. This gives the protein CASRRGFGTEAFF.